The 28 T cell receptor beta chains in this list originate from one sample, sequenced in a study of cytomegalovirus exposure and HLA in healthy donors. The PCR made use of 60 Vbeta and 13 Jbeta primers. Sequenced by immunoSEQ multiplex PCR; TCRdb stores in-frame clones only, minus some. The table lists some 140,000 clones, more than 75% of them singletons. Sequencing was performed on PBMCs. These receptors were collected from a man aged 25-45 years in good health and CMV-seropositive.

The chain joins TRBV29-1 to TRBJ1-2; the D gene is possibly TRBD1 (6 bases). V was shortened by 3 bases and J by 4 bases, with 9 bases between the two germline ends. Germline CDR1 reads SQVTM; CDR2 reads ANQGSEA. The CDR3 runs 12 residues. The CDR3 reads CSVEGDTYGYTF. The CDR3 DNA is TGCAGCGTTGAGGGGGACACCTATGGCTACACCTTC.

This chain links TRBV2 with TRBJ2-3; D ambiguous. V gave up 2 bases and J gave up 6 bases, with 18 bases separating them. CDR1 and CDR2 from the germline V gene are SNHLY and FYNNEI. The CDR3 sequence is 16 residues long. The CDR3 DNA reads as TGTGCCAGCAGTGAAAGGTCCACAGCCTTAAGGGATACGCAGTATTTT. It yields the protein CASSERSTALRDTQYF.

A remark on this clone: The same CDR3 can be traced to other DNA sequences in this sample. The chain uses TRBV2 and TRBJ2-1; 8 positions match TRBD2. Losses at the gene ends were 7 bases for V and 1 base for J; bases not matched to a gene: 3. This CDR3 contains 14 residues. Germline CDR1 and CDR2: SNHLY and FYNNEI. In DNA form, the CDR3 reads TGTGCCAGCACCAGACTAGCGTCCTACAATGAGCAGTTCTTC. Translated: CASTRLASYNEQFF.

The sample holds a few counts of this clone. The chain uses TRBV27 and TRBJ2-1; 7 bases line up with TRBD2. Unmatched junction bases numbered 7, after V lost 5 bases and J lost 3 bases. Germline V gene sequence: CDR1 MNHEY, CDR2 SMNVEV (reference sequence). The CDR3 is made up of 15 amino acids. This CDR3 is CASSQGGRGYNEQFF. The CDR3, as DNA: TGTGCCAGCAGTCAAGGAGGGAGGGGCTACAATGAGCAGTTCTTC.

This clone was counted between two and nine times. The chain carries TRBV28 and TRBJ1-4; TRBD1 matches 7 bases. The CDR3 covers 14 residues. J gave up 8 bases and V 6 bases, and 9 bases lay outside the gene matches. CDR1 and CDR2 from the germline V gene are MDHEN and SYDVKM. The CDR3 bases are TGTGCCAGCAGCTTTAGACAGGGTCGAGAAAAACTGTTTTTT. Amino acids: CASSFRQGREKLFF.

The chain joins TRBV5-6 to TRBJ2-3; weak D call: TRBD1 (6 bases). V lost 6 bases and J lost 6, with 20 bases in between. Germline V gives CDR1 SGHDT, CDR2 YYEEEE. This CDR3 has 15 residues. Written as DNA, the CDR3 is TGTGCCAGCACAACTTCTACAGGGCCGGGGGATACGCAGTATTTT. Translation: CASTTSTGPGDTQYF.

This clone was detected only once. V is TRBV5-4 and J is TRBJ2-7; 10 nucleotides match TRBD1. The CDR3 length is 13 residues. V shed 3 bases, J shed 5 bases, and the junction held 2 bases outside the gene matches. In germline, CDR1 is SGHNT, CDR2 YYREEE (reference sequence). CDR3 loop: CASSSTGGHEQYF. DNA of the CDR3: TGTGCCAGCAGCTCGACAGGGGGCCACGAGCAGTACTTC.

This clone was seen only a few times. The chain couples TRBV6-1 to TRBJ1-2; 9 positions agree with TRBD1. Trimming cost V 7 bases and J 1 base; bases outside gene matches: 7. Germline V gives CDR1 MNHNS, CDR2 SASEGT. The CDR3 loop spans 15 amino acids. In nucleotides, the CDR3 is TGTGCCAGCAATCCTACAGGGGGCGTTAACTATGGCTACACCTTC. The encoded protein is CASNPTGGVNYGYTF.

The chain carries TRBV7-6 and TRBJ2-7; 8 bases agree with TRBD2. V lost 8 bases and J lost 0; bases outside the gene matches: 6. This CDR3 comprises 14 residues. The germline V gene encodes CDR1 SGHVS and CDR2 FNYEAQ. The CDR3: CASAREGISYEQYF. CDR3 DNA sequence: TGTGCCAGCGCCCGGGAGGGGATCTCCTACGAGCAGTACTTC.

There are many counts of this clone. The chain employs TRBV5-4 and TRBJ2-7, with a tentative D call TRBD1 (6 bases). Trimming shortened V by 0 bases and J by 3 bases, and 10 bases separated the two germline ends. Germline CDR1 and CDR2: SGHNT and YYREEE (reference sequence). CDR3 size: 14 residues. The DNA for the CDR3 is TGTGCCAGCAGCTTGGACAGGGCCGGCTACGAGCAGTACTTC. This translates into CASSLDRAGYEQYF.

In regard to this clone: Other DNA sequences within the sample encode an identical CDR3. The CDR3 coding sequence is TGTGCCAGCAGTGGACTAGCGGGAGGCCAAGAGACCCAGTACTTC. This gives the protein CASSGLAGGQETQYF. The chain combines TRBV6-1 with TRBJ2-5; 13 bases match TRBD2. Losses at the gene ends were 4 bases for V and 1 base for J; bases not matched to a gene: 0. The CDR3 consists of 15 residues. The V gene's germline CDR1 is MNHNS and CDR2 SASEGT.

This clone turned up a few times. V gene TRBV19 combines with J gene TRBJ2-1; 9 positions agree with TRBD2. From germline, CDR1 is LNHDA and CDR2 SQIVND (reference sequence). The CDR3 consists of 15 residues. With V trimmed by 6 bases and J by 3 bases, 6 bases remained unmatched. CDR3 region: CASSLAGDHYNEQFF. CDR3 bases: TGTGCCAGTAGCTTAGCGGGGGACCACTACAATGAGCAGTTCTTC.

The V and J genes are TRBV27 and TRBJ1-2; TRBD1 might be the D (6 bases). The V end was cut by 0 bases, the J end by 5 bases, with 7 bases between. The CDR3 covers 13 residues. The germline CDR1 and CDR2 sequences are MNHEY and SMNVEV (reference sequence). As DNA, the CDR3 is TGTGCCAGCAGTTTATCGGGACAATATGGCTACACCTTC. It codes for CASSLSGQYGYTF.

The chain employs TRBV10-3 and TRBJ2-3; 7 positions agree with TRBD1. Germline values: CDR1 ENHRY, CDR2 SYGVKD. V dropped 7 bases and J dropped 4; count of bases not matched to a gene: 5. CDR3 length: 13 residues. CDR3 sequence reads: CAIMGQQADTQYF. Written as DNA, the CDR3 is TGTGCCATCATGGGACAGCAGGCAGATACGCAGTATTTT.

The chain uses TRBV27 and TRBJ2-1, with 8 bases matching TRBD2. V gave up 6 bases and J gave up 3 bases; unmatched junction bases: 10. Looked up from germline, CDR1 is MNHEY and CDR2 is SMNVEV (reference sequence). The CDR3 runs 16 residues. In nucleotides, the CDR3 is TGTGCCAGCAGCCCCTCGGGAGGGGGTCGCTACAATGAGCAGTTCTTC. Protein product: CASSPSGGGRYNEQFF.

CDR3: CAWKPGQGYGGYTF. The CDR3 DNA reads as TGTGCCTGGAAACCGGGACAGGGTTACGGAGGCTACACCTTC. The chain is built from TRBV30 and TRBJ1-2, with 9 positions matching TRBD1. Unmatched junction bases numbered 11, after V lost 4 bases and J lost 8 bases. The CDR3 loop spans 14 amino acids. Germline-derived CDR1 and CDR2 are GTSNPN and SVGIG (reference sequence).

The chain has TRBV10-3 and TRBJ1-5; D is unclear. The CDR3 contains 12 residues. Trimming removed 3 bases from V and 2 bases from J, with 2 bases in between. Germline assignment: CDR1 ENHRY and CDR2 SYGVKD. The CDR3 spells CAISDGNQPQHF. The CDR3 region has the DNA TGTGCCATCAGTGACGGCAATCAGCCCCAGCATTTT.

This clone was observed a few times. DNA for the CDR3: TGTGCCAGCACCCTTCGACAGGCCAGCAATCAGCCCCAGCATTTT. This codes for CASTLRQASNQPQHF. The chain employs TRBV28 and TRBJ1-5, with D perhaps matching TRBD1 (6 bases). The CDR3 is 15 amino acids. CDR1 MDHEN and CDR2 SYDVKM come from the germline V gene. The ends were cut back, 7 bases at V and 1 base at J, with 14 bases in the middle. The full variable domain, completed using reference TRBV28 and TRBJ1-5, is DVKVTQSSRYLVKRTGEKVFLECVQDMDHENMFWYRQDPGLGLRLIYFSYDVKMKEKGDIPEGYSVSREKKERFSLILESASTNQTSMYLCASTLRQASNQPQHFGDGTRLSIL.

This clone has a single count. The chain links TRBV18 to TRBJ1-5; no clear D. The CDR3 is made up of 14 amino acids. Germline CDR1 and CDR2: KGHSH and LQKENI. V was clipped by 5 bases and J by 3 bases, with 11 bases between them. CDR3 loop: CASSDAGYNQPQHF. The DNA of the CDR3 is TGTGCCAGCTCAGACGCAGGTTACAATCAGCCCCAGCATTTT.

The chain carries TRBV6-5 and TRBJ1-1; TRBD1 might be the D (5 bases). CDR1 and CDR2 (germline): MNHEY, SVGAGI. V dropped 4 bases and J dropped 3 bases, with 12 bases sitting between them. The CDR3 covers 14 residues. The CDR3 is CASSSKTVHTEAFF. The CDR3 DNA follows: TGTGCCAGCAGTTCCAAGACAGTTCACACTGAAGCTTTCTTT.

Of note for this clone: At one boundary the junction diverges from the germline segment, which might be a read error. The chain has TRBV7-9 and TRBJ1-5; 7 nucleotides line up with TRBD1. There are 17 residues in the CDR3. Germline values: CDR1 SEHNR, CDR2 FQNEAQ (reference sequence). In DNA, the CDR3 is TGTTCCAGCAGCTTATCCCCGACAGGGTTTAAGGATCAGCCCCAGCATTTT. Translation: CSSSLSPTGFKDQPQHF.

V gene TRBV28 combines with J gene TRBJ1-4; 7 bases map to TRBD1. In germline, CDR1 is MDHEN, CDR2 SYDVKM. V lost 4 bases, J lost 8 bases, and 7 bases stayed unmatched. CDR3 length: 14 residues. Written as DNA, the CDR3 is TGTGCCAGCAGTTCTCCGGGACAGATCGAAAAACTGTTTTTT. Its translation: CASSSPGQIEKLFF.

The V gene is TRBV5-1, the J gene TRBJ2-5, with 9 positions matching TRBD2. The CDR3 runs to 15 residues. Germline V gives CDR1 SGHRS, CDR2 YFSETQ. Losses at the gene ends were 0 bases for V and 3 bases for J; bases not matched to a gene: 3. CDR3 in DNA: TGCGCCAGCAGCTTGGGGTGGACTAGCGAAGAGACCCAGTACTTC. Amino acid sequence: CASSLGWTSEETQYF.

To note about this clone: The junction differs from germline at one of its ends, possibly a read error. V and J are TRBV28 and TRBJ1-2; 7 nucleotides align to TRBD1. Germline CDR1 is MDHEN and CDR2 is SYDVKM. This CDR3 is 13 amino acids long. This CDR3 reads CAILDRVLYVYTF. CDR3 nucleotide sequence: TGTGCCATCCTCGACAGGGTCCTCTATGTCTACACCTTC.

This chain connects TRBV11-3 to TRBJ2-7; a weak D match, TRBD2 (7 bases). The germline V gene has CDR1 SGHNT and CDR2 YENEEA. The CDR3 runs 14 residues. Trimming took off 5 bases at V and 5 bases at J, with 16 bases between the two ends. CDR3 amino acids: CASSPEGGVHEQYF. In DNA, the CDR3 is TGTGCCAGCAGCCCAGAAGGGGGGGTTCACGAGCAGTACTTC. Combining the CDR3 with reference TRBV11-3 and TRBJ2-7 gives the whole variable domain EAGVVQSPRYKIIEKKQPVAFWCNPISGHNTLYWYLQNLGQGPELLIRYENEEAVDDSQLPKDRFSAERLKGVDSTLKIQPAELGDSAVYLCASSPEGGVHEQYFGPGTRLTVT.

The rearrangement uses TRBV14 and TRBJ2-2, with 12 bases aligning to TRBD2. The germline V gene encodes CDR1 SGHDN and CDR2 FVKESK. Trimming at V came to 3 bases and at J to 5 bases, leaving 4 bases not matched to a gene. The CDR3 consists of 16 residues. The CDR3 sequence: CASSQTSGSLTGELFF. Written as DNA, the CDR3 is TGTGCCAGCAGCCAGACTAGCGGGAGCTTAACCGGGGAGCTGTTTTTT.

On this clone: In the same sample, other DNA sequences code for this CDR3. V gene TRBV18 combines with J gene TRBJ1-2, with D possibly being TRBD1 (6 bases). The germline gives CDR1 KGHSH, CDR2 LQKENI. Trimming took 0 bases from V and 4 from J, leaving 9 bases between them. The CDR3 is 14 amino acids. CDR3 in amino acids: CASSPPSGAYGYTF. For the CDR3, the DNA is TGTGCCAGCTCACCACCTTCAGGGGCCTATGGCTACACCTTC.

The chain uses TRBV29-1 and TRBJ2-7; D is undetermined. Germline CDR1 SQVTM, CDR2 ANQGSEA. Trimming took off 1 base at V and 2 bases at J, with 9 bases between the two ends. The CDR3 runs to 13 residues. CDR3 sequence: CSVEGARAYEQYF. The CDR3, as DNA: TGCAGCGTTGAAGGCGCGCGCGCCTACGAGCAGTACTTC.